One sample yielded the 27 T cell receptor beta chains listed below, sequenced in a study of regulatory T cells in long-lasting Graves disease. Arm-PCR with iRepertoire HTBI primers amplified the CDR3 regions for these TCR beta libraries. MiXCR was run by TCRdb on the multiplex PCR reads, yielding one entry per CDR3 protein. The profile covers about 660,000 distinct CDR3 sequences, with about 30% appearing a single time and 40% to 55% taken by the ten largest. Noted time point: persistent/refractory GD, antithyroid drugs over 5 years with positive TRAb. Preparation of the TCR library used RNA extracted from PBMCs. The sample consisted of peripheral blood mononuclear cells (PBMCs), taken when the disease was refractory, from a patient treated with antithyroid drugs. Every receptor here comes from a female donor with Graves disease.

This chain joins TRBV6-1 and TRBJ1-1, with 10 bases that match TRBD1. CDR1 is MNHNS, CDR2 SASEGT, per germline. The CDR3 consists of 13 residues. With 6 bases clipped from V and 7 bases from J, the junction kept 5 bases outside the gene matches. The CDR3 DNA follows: TGTGCCAGCAGCCGGGACAGGGGCCTTGAAGCTTTCTTT. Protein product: CASSRDRGLEAFF.

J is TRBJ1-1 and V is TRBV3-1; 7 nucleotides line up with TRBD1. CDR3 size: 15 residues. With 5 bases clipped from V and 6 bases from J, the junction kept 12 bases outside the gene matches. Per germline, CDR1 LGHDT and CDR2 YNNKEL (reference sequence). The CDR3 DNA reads TGTGCCAGCAGCGGGGACAGCAAGGGAATCTCTGAAGCTTTCTTT. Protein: CASSGDSKGISEAFF.

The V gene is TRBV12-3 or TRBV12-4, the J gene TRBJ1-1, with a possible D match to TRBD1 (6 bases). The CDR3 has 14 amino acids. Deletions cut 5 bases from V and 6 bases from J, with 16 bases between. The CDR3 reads CASSLMGGDSEAFF. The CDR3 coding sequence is TGTGCCAGCAGTCTGATGGGGGGCGATTCTGAAGCTTTCTTT.

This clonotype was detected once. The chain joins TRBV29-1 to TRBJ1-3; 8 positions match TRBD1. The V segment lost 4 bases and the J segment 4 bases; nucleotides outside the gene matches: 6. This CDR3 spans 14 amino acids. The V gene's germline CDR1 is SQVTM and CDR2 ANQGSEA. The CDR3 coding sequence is TGCAGCGTTGCAACAGGGGGGTTGGGAAACACCATATATTTT. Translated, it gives CSVATGGLGNTIYF.

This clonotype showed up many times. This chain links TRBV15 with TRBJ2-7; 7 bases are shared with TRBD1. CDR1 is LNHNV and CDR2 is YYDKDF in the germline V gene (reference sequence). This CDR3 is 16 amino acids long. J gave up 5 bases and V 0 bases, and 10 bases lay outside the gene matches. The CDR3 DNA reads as TGTGCCACCAGCAGAGATCATCAGACAGGGTACGACGAGCAGTACTTC. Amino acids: CATSRDHQTGYDEQYF.

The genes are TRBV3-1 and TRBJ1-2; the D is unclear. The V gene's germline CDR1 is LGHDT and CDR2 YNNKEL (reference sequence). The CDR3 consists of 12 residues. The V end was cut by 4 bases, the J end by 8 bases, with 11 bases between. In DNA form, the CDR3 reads TGTGCCAGCAGCCCGGGGAACATCGGCTACACCTTC. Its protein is CASSPGNIGYTF.

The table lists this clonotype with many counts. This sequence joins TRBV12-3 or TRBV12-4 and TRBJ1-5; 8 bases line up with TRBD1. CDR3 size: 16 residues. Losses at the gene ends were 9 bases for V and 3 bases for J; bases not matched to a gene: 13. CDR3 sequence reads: CASSPRTGPINQPQHF. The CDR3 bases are TGTGCCAGTAGCCCCAGGACAGGGCCTATCAATCAGCCCCAGCATTTT.

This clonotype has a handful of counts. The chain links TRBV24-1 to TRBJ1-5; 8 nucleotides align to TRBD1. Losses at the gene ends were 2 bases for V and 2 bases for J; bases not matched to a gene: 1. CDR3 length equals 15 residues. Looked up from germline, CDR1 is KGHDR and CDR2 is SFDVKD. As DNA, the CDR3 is TGTGCCACCAGTGATTCACAGGGGGGCAATCAGCCCCAGCATTTT. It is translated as CATSDSQGGNQPQHF.

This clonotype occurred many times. The CDR3 bases are TGTGCCAGCAGTTTAAAAGGAAGTTATAATTCACCCCTCCACTTT. As protein: CASSLKGSYNSPLHF. This chain joins TRBV28 and TRBJ1-6; D gene unclear. Trimming pared 2 bases from V and 4 bases from J, leaving 9 bases between. Germline V lookup: CDR1 MDHEN, CDR2 SYDVKM. The CDR3 has 15 residues.

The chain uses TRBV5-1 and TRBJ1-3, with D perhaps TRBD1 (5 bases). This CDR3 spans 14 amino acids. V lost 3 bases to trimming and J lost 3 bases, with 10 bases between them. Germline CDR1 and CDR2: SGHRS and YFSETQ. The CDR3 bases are TGCGCCAGCAGCTCCGGGGGGTTTGGAAACACCATATATTTT. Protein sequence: CASSSGGFGNTIYF.

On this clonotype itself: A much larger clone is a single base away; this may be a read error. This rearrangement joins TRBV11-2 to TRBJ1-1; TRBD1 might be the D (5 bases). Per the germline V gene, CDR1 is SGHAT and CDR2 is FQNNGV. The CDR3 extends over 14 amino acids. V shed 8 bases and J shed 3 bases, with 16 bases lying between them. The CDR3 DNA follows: TGTGCCAGCGGCCTTACACTGGGGGACACTGAAGCTTTCTTT. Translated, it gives CASGLTLGDTEAFF.

CDR3 sequence (DNA): TGTGCCAGCAGCGCCGTACAGGGAAACACCATATATTTT. Translating gives CASSAVQGNTIYF. J is TRBJ1-3 and V is TRBV9, with no clear D. CDR1 SGDLS and CDR2 YYNGEE come from the germline V gene. This CDR3 is 13 amino acids long. The ends were cut back, 3 bases at V and 4 bases at J, with 8 bases in the middle.

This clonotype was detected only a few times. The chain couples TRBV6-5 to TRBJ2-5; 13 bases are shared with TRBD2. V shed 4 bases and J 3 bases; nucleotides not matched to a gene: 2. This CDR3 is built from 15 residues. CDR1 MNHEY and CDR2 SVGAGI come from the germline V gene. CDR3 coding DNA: TGTGCCAGCAGTTCGGGACTAGCGGGGAAAGAGACCCAGTACTTC. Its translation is CASSSGLAGKETQYF.

This CDR3 is CASSGQGPETQYF. The CDR3 bases are TGTGCCAGCAGTGGTCAGGGTCCCGAGACCCAGTACTTC. This chain connects TRBV6-2 or TRBV6-3 to TRBJ2-5; D is perhaps TRBD1 (5 bases). In germline, CDR1 is MNHEY, CDR2 SVGEGT. The V and J ends lost 5 bases and 5 bases respectively, with 12 bases between them. The CDR3 is 13 amino acids.

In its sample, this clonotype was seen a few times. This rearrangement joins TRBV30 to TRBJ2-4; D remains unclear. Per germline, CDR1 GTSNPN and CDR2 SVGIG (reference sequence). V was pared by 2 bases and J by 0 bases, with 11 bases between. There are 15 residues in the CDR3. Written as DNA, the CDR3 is TGTGCCTGGAGTATGACACAGCTAGCCAAAAACATTCAGTACTTC. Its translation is CAWSMTQLAKNIQYF.

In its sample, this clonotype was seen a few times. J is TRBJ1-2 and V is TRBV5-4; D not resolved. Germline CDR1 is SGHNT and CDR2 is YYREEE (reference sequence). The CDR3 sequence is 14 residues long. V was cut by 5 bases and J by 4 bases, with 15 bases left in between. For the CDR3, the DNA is TGTGCCAGCAGTCCCCCTTCTCGCCTCTATGGCTACACCTTC. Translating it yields CASSPPSRLYGYTF.

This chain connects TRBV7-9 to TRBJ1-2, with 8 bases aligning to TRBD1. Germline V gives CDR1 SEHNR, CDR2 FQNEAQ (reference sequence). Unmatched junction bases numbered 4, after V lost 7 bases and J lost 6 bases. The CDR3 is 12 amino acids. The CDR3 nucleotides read TGTGCCAGCACGTGGACAGGGCATGGCTACACCTTC. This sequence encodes CASTWTGHGYTF.

DNA for the CDR3: TGTGCCATCAAGATGAACACCGGGGAGCTGTTTTTT. It encodes CAIKMNTGELFF. This sequence joins TRBV10-3 and TRBJ2-2; D remains ambiguous. This CDR3 has 12 amino acids. Germline CDR1 is ENHRY and CDR2 is SYGVKD. V lost 7 bases, J lost 1 base, and 4 bases lay in between.

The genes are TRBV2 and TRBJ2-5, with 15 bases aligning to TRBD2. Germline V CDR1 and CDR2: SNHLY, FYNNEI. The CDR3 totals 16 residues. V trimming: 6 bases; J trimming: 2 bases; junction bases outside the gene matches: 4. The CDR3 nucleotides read TGTGCCAGCAGGGGACTAGCGGGAGGCCCACAAGAGACCCAGTACTTC. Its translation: CASRGLAGGPQETQYF.

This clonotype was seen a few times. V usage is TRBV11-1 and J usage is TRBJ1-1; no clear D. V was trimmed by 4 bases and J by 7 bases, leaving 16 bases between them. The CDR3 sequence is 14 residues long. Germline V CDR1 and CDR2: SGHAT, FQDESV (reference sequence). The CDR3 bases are TGTGCCAGCAGCTCCGATCCCGCCAGCCTTGAAGCTTTCTTT. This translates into CASSSDPASLEAFF.

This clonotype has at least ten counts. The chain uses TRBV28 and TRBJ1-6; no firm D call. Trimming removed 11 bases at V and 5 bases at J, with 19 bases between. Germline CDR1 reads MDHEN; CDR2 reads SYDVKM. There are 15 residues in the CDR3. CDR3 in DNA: TGTGCCGGTGGTAGCGTCTCCCGAGATAATTCACCCCTCCACTTT. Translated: CAGGSVSRDNSPLHF. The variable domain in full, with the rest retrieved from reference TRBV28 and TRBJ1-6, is DVKVTQSSRYLVKRTGEKVFLECVQDMDHENMFWYRQDPGLGLRLIYFSYDVKMKEKGDIPEGYSVSREKKERFSLILESASTNQTSMYLCAGGSVSRDNSPLHFGNGTRLTVT.

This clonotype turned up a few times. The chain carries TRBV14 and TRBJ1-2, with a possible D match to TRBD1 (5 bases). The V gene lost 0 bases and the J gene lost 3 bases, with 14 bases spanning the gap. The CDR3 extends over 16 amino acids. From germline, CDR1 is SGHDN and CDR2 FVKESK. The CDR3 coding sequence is TGTGCCAGCAGCCAAGAATTAGGCAGGGCGGACTATGGCTACACCTTC. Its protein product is CASSQELGRADYGYTF.

The DNA of the CDR3 is TGTGCCACCTGGCGCGGGATCCTAGGGAACACTGAAGCTTTCTTT. Translation gives CATWRGILGNTEAFF. This chain joins TRBV6-1 and TRBJ1-1; D unresolved. The germline V gene encodes CDR1 MNHNS and CDR2 SASEGT. Trimming took 10 bases from V and 1 from J, leaving 19 bases between them. The CDR3 runs 15 residues.

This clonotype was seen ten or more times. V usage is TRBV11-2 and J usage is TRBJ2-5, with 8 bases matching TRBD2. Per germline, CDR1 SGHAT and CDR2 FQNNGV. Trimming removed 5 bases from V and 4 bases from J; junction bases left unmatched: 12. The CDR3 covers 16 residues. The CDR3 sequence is CASSGVGAGVVETQYF. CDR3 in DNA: TGTGCCAGCAGCGGAGTGGGAGCGGGAGTGGTAGAGACCCAGTACTTC.

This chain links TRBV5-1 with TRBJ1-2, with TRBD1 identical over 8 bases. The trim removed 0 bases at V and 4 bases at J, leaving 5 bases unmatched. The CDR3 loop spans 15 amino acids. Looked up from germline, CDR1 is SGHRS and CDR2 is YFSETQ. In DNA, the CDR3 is TGCGCCAGCAGCTTGGCAGGGGGCTTTAGCTATGGCTACACCTTC. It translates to CASSLAGGFSYGYTF.

The CDR3 DNA is TGTGCCACCAGAAGTAGGGTCAATCAGCCCCAGCATTTT. This sequence encodes CATRSRVNQPQHF. The J gene is TRBJ1-5, the V gene TRBV15; no firm D call. CDR1 and CDR2 (germline): LNHNV, YYDKDF (reference sequence). V shed 6 bases and J shed 3 bases, with 9 bases lying between them. This CDR3 has 13 amino acids.

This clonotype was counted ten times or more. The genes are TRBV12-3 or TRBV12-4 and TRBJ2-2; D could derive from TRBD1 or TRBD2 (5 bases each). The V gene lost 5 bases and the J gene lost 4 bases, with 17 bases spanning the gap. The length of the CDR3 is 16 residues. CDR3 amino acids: CASSPRDRLPTGELFF. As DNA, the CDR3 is TGTGCCAGCAGTCCCCGGGACCGCCTGCCCACCGGGGAGCTGTTTTTT.